This T cell receptor (beta chain) was obtained from a study of preoperative IRX-2 immunotherapy in early breast cancer. Treatment meaning: preoperative locoregional IRX-2 cytokine immunotherapy. Preoperative locoregional IRX-2 cytokine immunotherapy was tested in the phase Ib source study. The data were produced by immunoSEQ multiplex PCR, yet TCRdb's version contains in-frame clones alone and is incomplete. The sample has approximately 31,000 clones, roughly 90% seen once. The sample was tumor tissue, taken after IRX-2 immunotherapy. This receptor was obtained from a human donor with breast cancer.

The CDR3, as DNA: TGTGCCAGCACCAGGGACAGCTATAATTCACCCCTCCACTTT. Amino acids: CASTRDSYNSPLHF. The V call is TRBV6-8, the J call TRBJ1-6; 7 nucleotides agree with TRBD1. The CDR3 spans 14 residues. V was clipped by 7 bases and J by 3 bases; unmatched bases: 3. From germline, CDR1 is MNHGY and CDR2 SAAAGT.